Below, 10 T cell receptor beta chains from the same sample are listed, as sequenced in a study of T-cell memory formation after mild COVID-19. One entry per CDR3 protein results from TCRdb running MiXCR on the 5' RACE reads. The sample consists of roughly 100,000 distinct CDR3 sequences, roughly an eighth of them appearing once. Sequenced: PBMCs or a T cell subset sorted from them (not recorded which). These receptors originate from an adult woman who had mild COVID-19 (a few samples of this study predate the infection). Cell type and time point are not known.

The CDR3 here is CATSRPGQSYGYTF. In nucleotides, the CDR3 is TGTGCCACCAGCAGACCGGGACAATCCTATGGCTACACCTTC. V gene TRBV15 combines with J gene TRBJ1-2; maybe TRBD1 (6 bases). V lost 2 bases, J lost 4 bases, and 11 bases lay in between. This CDR3 region has 14 residues. Germline lookup yields CDR1 LNHNV and CDR2 YYDKDF (reference sequence). The whole variable domain, remainder taken from reference TRBV15 and TRBJ1-2, is DAMVIQNPRYQVTQFGKPVTLSCSQTLNHNVMYWYQQKSSQAPKLLFHYYDKDFNNEADTPDNFQSRRPNTSFCFLDIRSPGLGDTAMYLCATSRPGQSYGYTFGSGTRLTVV.

This clonotype was detected a few times. V usage is TRBV4-1 and J usage is TRBJ1-2; perhaps TRBD1 as D (6 bases). The CDR3 contains 16 residues. Germline CDR1 MGHRA, CDR2 YSYEKL. V lost 4 bases and J 8 bases, leaving 23 bases between the germline ends. CDR3: CASSPDTGAGSGGYTF. CDR3 bases: TGCGCCAGCAGCCCTGACACGGGGGCGGGGAGTGGAGGCTACACCTTC.

The table lists this clonotype with a few counts. The rearrangement joins TRBV7-8 to TRBJ2-2; 11 bases agree with TRBD2. The CDR3 runs to 16 residues. With V trimmed by 1 base and J by 6 bases, 4 bases remained unmatched. Germline values: CDR1 SGHVS, CDR2 FQNEAQ. The CDR3 is CASSLVASGGSGELFF. CDR3 sequence (DNA): TGTGCCAGCAGCTTAGTTGCTAGCGGGGGGTCCGGGGAGCTGTTTTTT.

This clonotype has only a few counts. CDR3 bases: TGCGCCAGCAGCCAAGACAGCGGGGCTGGGGCCAACGTCCTGACTTTC. It yields the protein CASSQDSGAGANVLTF. The V gene is TRBV4-3, the J gene TRBJ2-6, with TRBD2 matching over 7 bases. Per germline, CDR1 LGHNA and CDR2 YSLEER. The CDR3 runs to 16 residues. V was clipped by 0 bases and J by 2 bases; unmatched bases: 1.

The chain employs TRBV27 and TRBJ2-3; D gene uncertain. Germline lookup yields CDR1 MNHEY and CDR2 SMNVEV (reference sequence). V lost 0 bases, J lost 4 bases, and 5 bases lay in between. The CDR3 spans 13 residues. The CDR3 is CASSLSAPDTQYF. For the CDR3, the DNA is TGTGCCAGCAGTTTATCGGCCCCAGATACGCAGTATTTT.

The chain has TRBV7-9 and TRBJ2-7; D unclear. The CDR3 runs 12 residues. Trimming left V 4 bases short and J 3 bases short, with 7 bases between. Per the germline V gene, CDR1 is SEHNR and CDR2 is FQNEAQ (reference sequence). In DNA, the CDR3 is TGTGCCAGCAGCTCCAAAAACTACGAGCAGTACTTC. It codes for CASSSKNYEQYF. Using reference TRBV7-9 and TRBJ2-7 for the parts outside the CDR3, the full variable domain is DTGVSQNPRHKITKRGQNVTFRCDPISEHNRLYWYRQTLGQGPEFLTYFQNEAQLEKSRLLSDRFSAERPKGSFSTLEIQRTEQGDSAMYLCASSSKNYEQYFGPGTRLTVT.

The rearrangement uses TRBV27 and TRBJ1-1, with D possibly TRBD1 on 6 matching bases. Trimming pared 0 bases from V and 7 bases from J, leaving 12 bases between. The CDR3 runs to 14 residues. The germline CDR1 and CDR2 sequences are MNHEY and SMNVEV (reference sequence). The CDR3 DNA sequence: TGTGCCAGCAGTTTATCCCCCGGGACATTTGAAGCTTTCTTT. It translates to CASSLSPGTFEAFF.

The chain uses TRBV2 and TRBJ1-5; D is unclear. Between the trimmed V and J ends, which lost 2 bases and 0 bases, there was a span of 8 bases. This CDR3 contains 15 residues. Germline values: CDR1 SNHLY, CDR2 FYNNEI. CDR3 loop: CASSETANSNQPQHF. In DNA form, the CDR3 reads TGTGCCAGCAGTGAAACTGCAAATAGCAATCAGCCCCAGCATTTT.

This clonotype was found a few times. The chain is built from TRBV4-1 and TRBJ1-5, with TRBD1 matching 7 bases. Germline V CDR1 and CDR2: MGHRA, YSYEKL. Trimming at V came to 1 base and at J to 6 bases, leaving 3 bases not matched to a gene. CDR3 length: 14 residues. CDR3 region: CASSQGGGPQPQHF. DNA of the CDR3: TGCGCCAGCAGCCAAGGAGGGGGCCCTCAGCCCCAGCATTTT.

The chain employs TRBV7-9 and TRBJ2-7, with 15 bases fitting TRBD2. Trimming removed 5 bases from V and 7 bases from J; junction bases left unmatched: 18. The V gene's germline CDR1 is SEHNR and CDR2 FQNEAQ (reference sequence). The CDR3 contains 19 residues. The CDR3 DNA reads TGTGCCAGCAGCCCCCCCGCCCAAGGACTAGCGGGAGGGCCATGTGAGCAGTACTTC. It specifies CASSPPAQGLAGGPCEQYF.